The 5 T cell receptor beta chains below come from one sample, sequenced in a study of T cells of healthy individuals. One entry per CDR3 protein, called by TCRdb with MiXCR from the 5' RACE reads. The sample yields 100,000 or so distinct CDR3 sequences, roughly 15% seen once. Receptors originate from a human donor in good health.

The CDR3 loop reads CASSQGWSNQPQHF. The CDR3 coding sequence is TGTGCCAGCAGCCAGGGTTGGAGCAATCAGCCCCAGCATTTT. The chain combines TRBV2 with TRBJ1-5; weak D call: TRBD1 (5 bases). The CDR3 has 14 amino acids. Trimming pared 6 bases from V and 1 base from J, leaving 10 bases between. The germline V gene encodes CDR1 SNHLY and CDR2 FYNNEI.

This clonotype was counted a few times. The gene calls are TRBV7-8 and TRBJ2-5; maybe TRBD1 (5 bases). Trimming pared 2 bases from V and 1 base from J, leaving 11 bases between. Germline V lookup: CDR1 SGHVS, CDR2 FQNEAQ. This CDR3 has 15 amino acids. CDR3: CASSLPQGPQETQYF. The CDR3 DNA reads TGTGCCAGCAGCTTACCCCAGGGTCCCCAAGAGACCCAGTACTTC.

This clonotype occurred a few times. This chain joins TRBV11-1 and TRBJ2-3, with 7 bases aligning to TRBD2. Germline assignment: CDR1 SGHAT and CDR2 FQDESV (reference sequence). V dropped 5 bases and J dropped 2; count of bases not matched to a gene: 4. The CDR3 consists of 14 residues. The CDR3: CASSSGTNTDTQYF. CDR3 DNA sequence: TGTGCCAGCAGCAGCGGGACCAACACAGATACGCAGTATTTT.

Only a few counts were recorded for this clonotype. The chain carries TRBV10-3 and TRBJ2-1; no definite D call. V was shortened by 2 bases and J by 12 bases, with 11 bases between the two germline ends. CDR3 length: 12 residues. In germline, CDR1 is ENHRY, CDR2 SYGVKD. CDR3: CAISEESSWQFF. CDR3 sequence (DNA): TGTGCCATCAGTGAGGAGAGTAGCTGGCAGTTCTTC.

A few counts support this clonotype. The chain combines TRBV7-2 with TRBJ2-4, with D perhaps TRBD1 (6 bases). Trimming took off 5 bases at V and 8 bases at J, with 13 bases between the two ends. The CDR3 covers 13 residues. Germline V gene lookup returns CDR1 SGHTA and CDR2 FQGNSA. CDR3 loop: CASSPYREHIQYF. Written as DNA, the CDR3 is TGTGCCAGCAGCCCGTACAGGGAGCACATTCAGTACTTC.